The source of this T cell receptor (beta chain) is a study of Ad26.COV2.S vaccination and SARS-CoV-2 variants. About the research overall: Of the COV1001 trial arms, the Ad26.COV2.S arm included the donor.

CDR3 size: 16 residues. Germline V gene lookup returns CDR1 SGHAT and CDR2 FQNNGV. V lost 4 bases and J 3 bases, leaving 15 bases between the germline ends. Treatment reported: roughly 18 received Ad26.COV2.S at low or high dose, single or two shots; roughly five received placebo; per-sample allocation not given. Samples analyzed were those drawn on day 63 after the first vaccine or placebo injection. Donation was by an adult aged 18-55 years who was in Boston. Built on an Ad26 vector, the vaccine expressed Wuhan-strain SARS-CoV-2 spike. Sequenced by immunoSEQ multiplex PCR; TCRdb stores in-frame clones only, minus some. The sample lists about 380,000 clones, 83% occurring once.

This chain joins TRBV11-2 and TRBJ2-2; TRBD1 or TRBD2 may be the D gene (6 bases each). The receptor comes from a person aged 18-60 years who received the Ad26.COV2.S COVID-19 vaccine or a placebo. Sequenced here: peripheral blood, sampled in a trial of Ad26.COV2.S vaccine versus placebo. Here the CDR3 DNA reads TGTGCCAGCAGCTCTAGCCGGAGGGGGTACACCGGGGAGCTGTTTTTT. This encodes CASSSSRRGYTGELFF.